These 20 T cell receptor beta chains came from one sample sequenced in a study of T cells in narcolepsy. Using immunoSEQ multiplex PCR, the repertoire was profiled, and TCRdb retains in-frame clones only, with some absent. This sample yields tens of thousands of clones, of which about four fifths are seen a single time; 0.91% belongs to the top ten. Source material: CD45RA- memory CD4+ T cells from PBMCs. The source is a human donor with narcolepsy.

The chain carries TRBV5-4 and TRBJ1-6; 7 nucleotides align to TRBD1. CDR1 and CDR2 (germline): SGHNT, YYREEE (reference sequence). The V segment lost 4 bases and the J segment 4 bases; nucleotides outside the gene matches: 8. The CDR3 loop spans 16 amino acids. The DNA of the CDR3 is TGTGCCAGCAGCAGTCGGACAGGCGTATATAATTCACCCCTCCACTTT. Protein: CASSSRTGVYNSPLHF.

The genes are TRBV2 and TRBJ1-1; maybe TRBD1 (5 bases). Trimming shortened V by 0 bases and J by 8 bases, and 13 bases separated the two germline ends. This CDR3 is built from 14 residues. Germline CDR1 SNHLY, CDR2 FYNNEI. The CDR3, as DNA: TGTGCCAGCAGTGAAGCGCTTCGTGGGGGGGAAGCTTTCTTT. Translated: CASSEALRGGEAFF.

V usage is TRBV30 and J usage is TRBJ2-6, with 9 bases lining up with TRBD1. The V and J ends lost 8 bases and 1 base, in that order; junction bases with no gene match: 12. Germline CDR1 GTSNPN, CDR2 SVGIG (reference sequence). The length of the CDR3 is 17 residues. The CDR3 DNA reads TGTGCCACTGGGGGGACAGGGATCAGTTCTGGGGCCAACGTCCTGACTTTC. Translating it yields CATGGTGISSGANVLTF.

CDR3 DNA sequence: TGTGCCAGCCGCGATGGGTTCTCACCCCTCCACTTT. Protein: CASRDGFSPLHF. The gene calls are TRBV6-5 and TRBJ1-6; D remains ambiguous. V was pared by 8 bases and J by 10 bases, with 12 bases between. This CDR3 contains 12 residues. Per the germline V gene, CDR1 is MNHEY and CDR2 is SVGAGI.

The chain's CDR3 is CASSSGTRTGELFF. Here the CDR3 DNA reads TGTGCCAGCAGTTCCGGGACAAGGACCGGGGAGCTGTTTTTT. This chain links TRBV2 with TRBJ2-2, with D maybe TRBD1 (6 bases). The germline CDR1 and CDR2 sequences are SNHLY and FYNNEI. CDR3 length: 14 residues. V was pared by 5 bases and J by 5 bases, with 12 bases between.

About this clone itself: This same CDR3 is encoded by further DNA sequences in the sample. V usage is TRBV27 and J usage is TRBJ2-2; D is unresolved. This CDR3 is 16 amino acids long. V lost 7 bases, J lost 5 bases, and 20 bases lay in between. The germline gives CDR1 MNHEY, CDR2 SMNVEV (reference sequence). In DNA, the CDR3 is TGTGCCAGCAAACTCGACAATGGGATAAAAACCGGGGAGCTGTTTTTT. It yields the protein CASKLDNGIKTGELFF.

The V and J genes are TRBV5-6 and TRBJ2-1; unclear D gene. Trimming removed 2 bases at V and 6 bases at J, with 9 bases between. Germline V gives CDR1 SGHDT, CDR2 YYEEEE. The CDR3 covers 13 residues. CDR3 sequence (DNA): TGTGCCAGCAGCTTTCTCGACTTCAATGAGCAGTTCTTC. Translated: CASSFLDFNEQFF.

This clone has a handful of counts. V gene TRBV15 combines with J gene TRBJ2-1, with a weak D call TRBD2 (5 bases). Germline V gene data show CDR1 as LNHNV and CDR2 as YYDKDF (reference sequence). This CDR3 spans 10 amino acids. Trimming pared 8 bases from V and 10 bases from J, leaving 9 bases between. CDR3 loop: CATSRGEQFF. The CDR3 DNA sequence: TGTGCCACCTCCCGCGGGGAGCAGTTCTTC.

The chain carries TRBV30 and TRBJ2-5; 10 nucleotides match TRBD1. CDR3 size: 13 residues. V shed 2 bases and J 7 bases; nucleotides not matched to a gene: 4. CDR1 and CDR2 from the germline V gene are GTSNPN and SVGIG (reference sequence). CDR3: CAWSPRQGATQYF. The CDR3 nucleotides read TGTGCCTGGAGTCCTCGACAGGGGGCGACCCAGTACTTC.

This clone was detected a few times. V and J are TRBV5-1 and TRBJ2-7; possibly TRBD1 for D (5 bases). Trimming shortened V by 2 bases and J by 3 bases, and 12 bases separated the two germline ends. This CDR3 has 14 amino acids. Per germline, CDR1 SGHRS and CDR2 YFSETQ. The chain's CDR3 is CASSLEDIDYEQYF. CDR3 sequence (DNA): TGCGCCAGCAGCTTAGAGGACATCGACTACGAGCAGTACTTC. The whole variable domain, remainder taken from reference TRBV5-1 and TRBJ2-7, is KAGVTQTPRYLIKTRGQQVTLSCSPISGHRSVSWYQQTPGQGLQFLFEYFSETQRNKGNFPGRFSGRQFSNSRSEMNVSTLELGDSALYLCASSLEDIDYEQYFGPGTRLTVT.

This clone has more than one count but fewer than ten. The V gene is TRBV6-1, the J gene TRBJ2-1; D uncertain. The CDR3 covers 12 residues. Deletions cut 5 bases from V and 5 bases from J, with 7 bases between. Germline CDR1 is MNHNS and CDR2 is SASEGT. This CDR3 is CASSPRNNEQFF. Written as DNA, the CDR3 is TGTGCCAGCAGTCCCCGTAACAATGAGCAGTTCTTC.

The rearrangement links TRBV28 to TRBJ1-1; 7 bases are shared with TRBD1. J lost 3 bases, V lost 11 bases, and 6 bases had no gene match. CDR1 and CDR2 from the germline V gene are MDHEN and SYDVKM. This CDR3 comprises 12 residues. CDR3 in amino acids: CAHRGSHTEAFF. The CDR3, as DNA: TGTGCCCACAGGGGAAGTCACACTGAAGCTTTCTTT.

The V gene is TRBV2, the J gene TRBJ2-7, with D perhaps TRBD1 (6 bases). V gave up 8 bases and J gave up 12 bases, with 17 bases separating them. The CDR3 is 11 amino acids. Looked up from germline, CDR1 is SNHLY and CDR2 is FYNNEI. This CDR3 is CASQQWDKRYF. The CDR3 DNA follows: TGTGCCAGCCAGCAGTGGGACAAGCGGTACTTC.

For the CDR3, the DNA is TGTGCCAGTAGTATGGATACCTTCTCTGGAAACACCATATATTTT. Translated, it gives CASSMDTFSGNTIYF. The V and J genes are TRBV19 and TRBJ1-3; D unclear. Trimming removed 3 bases at V and 0 bases at J, with 9 bases between. Germline values: CDR1 LNHDA, CDR2 SQIVND (reference sequence). This CDR3 contains 15 residues.

The chain employs TRBV28 and TRBJ1-6; 8 positions match TRBD1. This CDR3 comprises 18 residues. Unmatched junction bases numbered 15, after V lost 6 bases and J lost 5 bases. The V gene's germline CDR1 is MDHEN and CDR2 SYDVKM. CDR3 bases: TGTGCCAGCAGCCCCCCGGGACAGGCCAATTGGCATAATTCACCCCTCCACTTT. Encoded protein: CASSPPGQANWHNSPLHF.

V gene TRBV13 combines with J gene TRBJ2-7; TRBD2 matches at 12 bases. The CDR3 is 20 residues long. Germline V CDR1 and CDR2: PRHDT, FYEKMQ (reference sequence). J lost 1 base, V lost 2 bases, and 15 bases had no gene match. The CDR3 nucleotides are TGTGCCAGCAGCTTAATAGGCTCGGCTAGCGGGGGGGTGTGGTCCTACGAGCAGTACTTC. Protein: CASSLIGSASGGVWSYEQYF.

The chain employs TRBV9 and TRBJ2-1; 10 bases fit TRBD2. This CDR3 contains 13 residues. The germline gives CDR1 SGDLS, CDR2 YYNGEE. J lost 9 bases, V lost 3 bases, and 3 bases had no gene match. The CDR3 sequence is CASSAGTSVEQFF. The CDR3 DNA is TGTGCCAGCAGCGCCGGGACTAGCGTTGAGCAGTTCTTC.

The CDR3 spells CASSLLGRAYEQYF. CDR3 in DNA: TGTGCCAGCAGCTTGTTAGGCAGGGCCTACGAGCAGTACTTC. The V call is TRBV5-5, the J call TRBJ2-7, with TRBD1 as a possible D gene (5 bases). The CDR3 contains 14 residues. Trimming stripped 1 base from V and 2 bases from J, with 10 bases between. Germline CDR1 reads SGHKS; CDR2 reads YYEKEE (reference sequence).

The chain links TRBV19 to TRBJ2-5; 8 positions agree with TRBD2. After removal of 2 bases from V and 9 bases from J, the junction contained 11 bases not matched to a gene. From germline, CDR1 is LNHDA and CDR2 SQIVND (reference sequence). This CDR3 is 15 amino acids long. In DNA, the CDR3 is TGTGCCAGTAGTATAAGCGGGGGCCCCCGATCGGCCCAGTACTTC. Translated: CASSISGGPRSAQYF.

V gene TRBV5-4 combines with J gene TRBJ2-1; 7 nucleotides align to TRBD2. CDR3 length: 15 amino acids. The germline gives CDR1 SGHNT, CDR2 YYREEE (reference sequence). The junction had 4 bases not matched to a gene; V was cut back by 0 bases and J by 4 bases. For the CDR3, the DNA is TGTGCCAGCAGCTTGGGCGGGGGAAATTACAATGAGCAGTTCTTC. Protein product: CASSLGGGNYNEQFF.